The present TCR beta chain was sequenced within a study of T cell responses to AZD1222 COVID-19 vaccine. Study results and caveats: Spike-specific TCR breadth and depth both grew after two AZD1222 doses. Donors were chiefly white British, with a greater number of females, and clonal diversity was perhaps underestimated.

This clone was seen once. Its antigen remains unidentified. Sequencing used immunoSEQ multiplex PCR; TCRdb keeps in-frame clones, though not all of them. This repertoire shows 110,000 or so clones, roughly 88% found once; its top ten account for approximately 6.5%. Specimen: peripheral blood, collected 28 days after the second AZD1222 dose. This clonotype originated in an adult who received the AZD1222 COVID-19 vaccine.

For the CDR3, the DNA is TGTGCCAGCAGTTACTTCGGGGTAGTTCAGCCCCAGCATTTT. Protein product: CASSYFGVVQPQHF. The chain carries TRBV6-2 or TRBV6-3 and TRBJ1-5; no firm D call. Germline values: CDR1 MNHEY, CDR2 SVGEGT. V lost 1 base to trimming and J lost 6 bases, with 10 bases between them. The CDR3 runs to 14 residues.